A selection of T cell receptor beta chains follows, all from one sample in a study of preoperative IRX-2 immunotherapy in early breast cancer. The repertoire was sequenced with immunoSEQ multiplex PCR; TCRdb's copy has only in-frame clones and lacks some. The data hold around 95,000 clones, with 70% to 90% observed a single time. The material sequenced was tumor tissue, taken after IRX-2 immunotherapy. Every receptor here comes from a human donor with breast cancer. Each CDR3 is given with its conserved first and last residue. A D gene is named only where the DNA matches it firmly. Where a row states a size, it is once, few, many or the class of an expanded clone; other rows omit it.

J gene | D gene | clone size | V gene | CDR3 protein | CDR3 DNA
TRBJ1-4 | . | . | TRBV7-1 | CASSREEFFNEKLFF | TGTGCCAGCAGCCGTGAGGAGTTTTTTAATGAAAAACTGTTTTTT
TRBJ2-3 | . | once | TRBV6-8 | CASSKAQDAFSTDTQYF | TGTGCCAGCAGTAAAGCACAGGACGCATTTAGCACAGATACGCAGTATTTT
TRBJ2-7 | TRBD1 | once | TRBV9 | CASTARDRGGYEQYF | TGTGCCAGCACCGCCCGGGACAGGGGAGGCTACGAGCAGTACTTC
TRBJ1-3 | . | . | TRBV10-2 | CASSEDGTSEGNTIYF | TGCGCCAGCAGTGAGGACGGGACCAGCGAAGGAAACACCATATATTTT
TRBJ2-4 | . | once | TRBV19 | CASSWGDVKNIQYF | TGTGCCAGTAGTTGGGGGGATGTCAAAAACATTCAGTACTTC
TRBJ1-2 | . | . | TRBV28 | CASSLTFGGPNYGYTF | TGTGCCAGCAGTTTGACGTTCGGGGGCCCCAACTATGGCTACACCTTC
TRBJ1-2 | . | . | TRBV29-1 | CSVGIAPTYGYTF | TGCAGCGTTGGGATAGCTCCTACTTATGGCTACACCTTC
TRBJ1-5 | . | . | TRBV6-8 | CASSYGGGHGNQPQHF | TGTGCCAGCAGTTACGGAGGGGGGCACGGCAATCAGCCCCAGCATTTT
TRBJ1-5 | . | . | TRBV6-8 | CASSSQGSQPQHF | TGTGCCAGCAGTTCGCAGGGGAGCCAGCCCCAGCATTTT
TRBJ1-2 | . | once | TRBV12-5 | CASGLVLGQSNYGYTF | TGTGCTAGTGGTTTGGTACTTGGACAGAGCAACTATGGCTACACCTTC
TRBJ2-7 | TRBD2 | . | TRBV30 | CAWTPSAGVYF | TGTGCCTGGACCCCATCAGCGGGAGTGTACTTC
TRBJ1-1 | TRBD1 | . | TRBV19 | CASSIRTGPRAFF | TGTGCCAGTAGTATCCGGACAGGCCCCCGAGCTTTCTTT
TRBJ1-1 | TRBD1 | . | TRBV10-1 | CASSEGTASKTEAFF | TGCGCCAGCAGTGAGGGGACAGCAAGCAAAACTGAAGCTTTCTTT
TRBJ2-7 | . | . | TRBV6-8 | CATWDNSYEQYF | TGTGCCACCTGGGACAACTCCTACGAGCAGTACTTC
TRBJ1-5 | TRBD1 | . | TRBV2 | CASSGDRDKTHF | TGTGCCAGCAGTGGGGACAGGGATAAGACGCATTTT
TRBJ1-1 | TRBD1 | . | TRBV6-7 | CASSPTGETEAFF | TGTGCCAGCAGTCCGACAGGGGAGACTGAAGCTTTCTTT
TRBJ2-7 | TRBD2 | . | TRBV7-4 | CASSLVGGERGEQYF | TGTGCCAGCAGCTTAGTGGGAGGGGAGCGGGGCGAGCAGTACTTC
TRBJ2-1 | TRBD2 | few | TRBV7-6 | CASSPLIGLADNEQFF | TGTGCCAGCAGCCCCTTAATAGGGCTAGCGGACAATGAGCAGTTCTTC
TRBJ2-3 | TRBD2 | . | TRBV19 | CASSIGLAGVLDTQYF | TGTGCCAGTAGTATAGGGCTAGCGGGAGTGTTAGATACGCAGTATTTT
TRBJ2-3 | TRBD2 | . | TRBV5-1 | CASSPGTSSDTQYF | TGCGCCAGCAGCCCAGGGACTAGTTCAGATACGCAGTATTTT
TRBJ1-1 | TRBD1 | few | TRBV29-1 | CSVEAGGDFTEAFF | TGCAGCGTTGAGGCAGGGGGGGATTTCACTGAAGCTTTCTTT
TRBJ2-7 | . | . | TRBV6-8 | CARRAEGSYEQYF | TGTGCCAGGAGGGCAGAGGGGTCCTACGAGCAGTACTTC
TRBJ2-7 | . | . | TRBV7-5 | CASSSNRASSYEQYF | TGTGCCAGCAGCTCTAACAGGGCTAGCTCCTACGAGCAGTACTTC
TRBJ2-2 | . | . | TRBV30 | CAWSVRAAGTGELFF | TGTGCCTGGAGTGTAAGGGCTGCCGGGACCGGGGAGCTGTTTTTT
TRBJ1-5 | . | . | TRBV1 | CASSQDSQGLRQPQHF | TGCGCCAGCAGCCAAGATTCACAGGGCCTACGTCAGCCCCAGCATTTT
TRBJ2-2 | . | . | TRBV11-3 | CASSFRGSNTGELFF | TGTGCCAGCAGCTTTAGGGGTTCGAACACCGGGGAGCTGTTTTTT
TRBJ1-6 | . | . | TRBV16 | CASSQSSITNSPLHF | TGTGCCAGCAGCCAATCTTCCATAACCAATTCACCCCTCCACTTT
TRBJ2-7 | . | . | TRBV5-1 | CASSLMNQGLSYEQYF | TGCGCCAGCAGCCTGATGAACCAGGGGCTATCCTACGAGCAGTACTTC
TRBJ2-1 | . | . | TRBV23-1 | CASSLKNRGVDFF | TGCGCCAGCAGCTTGAAAAATAGGGGAGTTGACTTCTTC
TRBJ2-7 | . | . | TRBV28 | CASSQTRNPYEQYF | TGTGCCAGCAGTCAGACTAGAAACCCCTACGAGCAGTACTTC
TRBJ2-3 | . | . | TRBV7-5 | CASSYDYSTDTQYF | TGTGCCAGCAGCTACGACTATAGCACAGATACGCAGTATTTT
TRBJ2-7 | . | . | TRBV6-8 | CASSSRTGFYEQYF | TGTGCCAGCAGTTCCCGTACAGGGTTCTACGAGCAGTACTTC
TRBJ2-1 | . | . | TRBV30 | CAWSVLVGQGEQFF | TGTGCCTGGAGTGTACTAGTGGGCCAAGGTGAGCAGTTCTTC
TRBJ1-4 | TRBD1 | . | TRBV15 | CATSRDRAANEKLFF | TGTGCCACCAGCAGGGACAGGGCGGCTAATGAAAAACTGTTTTTT
TRBJ1-2 | TRBD1 | . | TRBV29-1 | CSVLTGNYGYTF | TGCAGCGTCCTGACAGGGAACTATGGCTACACCTTC
TRBJ2-4 | . | . | TRBV29-1 | CSVVGTNKNIQYF | TGCAGCGTTGTAGGAACCAATAAAAACATTCAGTACTTC
TRBJ2-6 | . | few | TRBV15 | CATSRDQVSGANVLTF | TGTGCCACCAGCAGAGATCAGGTCTCTGGGGCCAACGTCCTGACTTTC
TRBJ2-7 | . | . | TRBV28 | CASRPSGIINRGQYF | TGTGCCAGCAGGCCATCAGGAATCATAAACCGGGGGCAGTACTTC
TRBJ1-3 | TRBD1 | . | TRBV28 | CASTFRTGSSGNTIYF | TGTGCCAGCACGTTCAGGACAGGTAGCTCTGGAAACACCATATATTTT
TRBJ1-3 | . | few | TRBV7-7 | CASSLMRGISGNTIYF | TGTGCCAGCAGCTTAATGAGGGGGATCTCTGGAAACACCATATATTTT
TRBJ2-2 | TRBD2 | . | TRBV19 | CASSTGRATGELFF | TGTGCCAGTAGTACCGGGAGGGCCACCGGGGAGCTGTTTTTT
TRBJ1-5 | . | . | TRBV4-1 | CASSHGPTDTSNQPQHF | TGCGCCAGCAGCCACGGGCCTACAGATACGAGCAATCAGCCCCAGCATTTT